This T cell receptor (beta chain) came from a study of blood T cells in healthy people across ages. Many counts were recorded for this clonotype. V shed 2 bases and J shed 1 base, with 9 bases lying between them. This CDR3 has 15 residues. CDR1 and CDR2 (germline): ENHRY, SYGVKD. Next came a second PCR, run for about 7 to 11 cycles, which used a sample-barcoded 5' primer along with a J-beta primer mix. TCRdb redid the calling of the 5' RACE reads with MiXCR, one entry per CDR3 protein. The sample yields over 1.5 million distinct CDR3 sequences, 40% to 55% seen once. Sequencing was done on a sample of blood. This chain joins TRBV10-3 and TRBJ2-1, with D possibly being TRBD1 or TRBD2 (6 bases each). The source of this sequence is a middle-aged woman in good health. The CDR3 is CAISERGASYNEQFF. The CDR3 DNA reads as TGTGCCATCAGTGAGAGGGGGGCTTCCTACAATGAGCAGTTCTTC.